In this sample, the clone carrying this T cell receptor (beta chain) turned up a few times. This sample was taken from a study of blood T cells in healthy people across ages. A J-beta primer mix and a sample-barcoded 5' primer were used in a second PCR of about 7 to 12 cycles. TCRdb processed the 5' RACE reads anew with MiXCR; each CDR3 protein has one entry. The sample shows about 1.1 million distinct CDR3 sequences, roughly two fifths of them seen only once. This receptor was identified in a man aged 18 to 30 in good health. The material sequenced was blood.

CDR3 bases: TGCGCCAGCAGCTTGGGATGGTCAGCACCCACAGATACGCAGTATTTT. It yields the protein CASSLGWSAPTDTQYF. The chain links TRBV5-1 to TRBJ2-3, with D unresolved. The CDR3 has 16 amino acids. Germline lookup yields CDR1 SGHRS and CDR2 YFSETQ. Trimming left V 0 bases short and J 2 bases short, with 13 bases between.